This TCR beta chain stems from a study of tumor and adjacent non-tumor tissue in lung cancer (dated by TCRdb to about 2018). About the study as a whole: The cohort included roughly 11 adenocarcinoma, a couple of squamous cell carcinoma and 1 small cell lung cancer patients. The 15 or so patients were aged about 30 to 76 years, included around ten men and 5 women, and had TNM stage I to III disease. Sequencing generated a total of approximately 130,000,000 productive TCRbeta reads, averaging approximately 4 million reads per sample. Using bulk TCRbeta repertoires from over 14 lung cancer patients, the study set lung tumor tissue side by side with matched distant non-tumor lung tissue. For each patient, one tumor sample and one normal lung sample were taken, giving thirty paired specimens that underwent TCRbeta CDR3 sequencing.

In its sample, this clonotype was seen once. Its target antigen remains unknown. Base qualities are not recorded, but no much larger clone differs from it by a single base. Evidence from one read is weak. Library creation used multiplex PCR. TCRdb shows the sequencer as Illumina HiSeq 2500. TCRbeta libraries were constructed through three rounds of nested PCR with primers (Table S4) according to protocols adapted from ARM-PCR. Before sequencing, PCR products of 200-500 bp were cut from the gel and purified using the QIAquick gel extraction kit. Per the authors' processing: Trimmomatic was used to clean the reads, FLASH merged the cleaned reads into complete CDR3 sequences, and MiTCR assigned the sequences to V(D)J germline segments. VDJtools was used to compute clonal diversity as the inverse Simpson's index. A read counted as productive if the sequence was in-frame and lacked a premature stop codon. TCRdb ran its own pipeline on the public reads, namely fastp trimming at Q25 and MiXCR clone calling, and kept in-frame beta chains. Entries that share a CDR3 protein sequence are merged under the most common genes and DNA. None of the V and J calls come from the authors' own analysis; TCRdb made them. This sample has more than 95,000 distinct CDR3 sequences in its table, and roughly 67% of those were observed once. The top ten clonotypes cover roughly 13% of the sample.

The germline V gene provides CDR1 SGHRS and CDR2 YFSETQ. Trimming takes 0 bases from V and 1 base from J, and the germline ends sit 20 bases apart. Including cysteine and phenylalanine, the CDR3 has 20 amino acids. Only the CDR3 DNA stays, 60 bases, in frame from base 1. Study-wide findings and limitations: TCR diversity was significantly higher in younger patients, and greater tumor TCR diversity was associated with shorter overall survival and shorter disease-free survival. A significantly larger cumulative share of the repertoire was made up by the top 100 clones in normal lung than in tumor tissue. Because peripheral blood was not sequenced, the blood TCRbeta repertoires of the lung cancer patients in the study went unexamined. Tumor tissue showed significantly greater TCR diversity (inverse Simpson) than normal lung tissue (roughly 430 vs 170, P = 0.0075, Mann-Whitney U test). Only 15 or so patients were included in the cohort, and the need for larger samples and more detailed clinical data was noted by the authors. Neither the sequencing platform nor unique molecular identifiers are mentioned in the methods.

Bulk unsorted tissue served as the source for RNA extraction, and RNA quality was assessed using a NanoDrop ND-1000 and an Agilent 2100. Donors were newly diagnosed lung cancer patients admitted for thoracic surgery in China between August and November 2014, without prior chemotherapy. Anyone who had undergone radiotherapy or chemotherapy before, or who had another cancer at the same time, was left out of the study. Pieces of surgical tissue measuring about 1-2.2 cm3 were kept in RNAlater solution and stored at -80 degrees C until use. The rearrangement joined TRBV5-1 to TRBJ2-6, with TRBD1 as a weak D call on 6 bases. The receptor's source is a man aged 30-40 years with non-small cell lung cancer. The sample consisted of lung tumor tissue. For the CDR3, the sequence is CASSLVRNGQLLSGANVLTF. The nucleotide sequence is given as TGCGCCAGCAGCTTGGTGAGAAATGGACAGCTCCTATCTGGGGCCAACGTCCTGACTTTC.